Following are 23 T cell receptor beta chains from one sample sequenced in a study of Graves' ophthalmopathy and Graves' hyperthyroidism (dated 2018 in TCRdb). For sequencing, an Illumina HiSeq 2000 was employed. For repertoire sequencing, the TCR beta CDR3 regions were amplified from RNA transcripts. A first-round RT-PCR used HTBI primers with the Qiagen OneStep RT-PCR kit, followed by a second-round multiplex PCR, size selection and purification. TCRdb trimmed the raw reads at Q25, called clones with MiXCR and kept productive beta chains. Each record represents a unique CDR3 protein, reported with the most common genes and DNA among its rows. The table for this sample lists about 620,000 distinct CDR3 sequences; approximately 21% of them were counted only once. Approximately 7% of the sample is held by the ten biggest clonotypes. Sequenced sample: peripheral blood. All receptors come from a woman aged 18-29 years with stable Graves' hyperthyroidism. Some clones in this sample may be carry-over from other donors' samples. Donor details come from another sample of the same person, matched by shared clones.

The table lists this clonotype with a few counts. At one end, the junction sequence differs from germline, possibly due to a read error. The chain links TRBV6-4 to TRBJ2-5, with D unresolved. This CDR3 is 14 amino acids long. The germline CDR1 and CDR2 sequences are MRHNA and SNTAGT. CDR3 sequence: CASSYSASSETQYF. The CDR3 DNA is TGTGCCAGCAGTTACTCTGCCAGCTCAGAGACCCAGTACTTC.

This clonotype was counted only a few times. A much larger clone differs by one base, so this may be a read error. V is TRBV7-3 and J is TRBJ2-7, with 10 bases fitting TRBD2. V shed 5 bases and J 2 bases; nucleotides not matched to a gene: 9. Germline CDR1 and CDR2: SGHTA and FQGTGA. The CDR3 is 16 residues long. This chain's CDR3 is CASSPQSGRVPYEQYF. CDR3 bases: TGTGCCAGCAGCCCCCAAAGCGGGAGGGTCCCCTACGAGCAGTACTTC.

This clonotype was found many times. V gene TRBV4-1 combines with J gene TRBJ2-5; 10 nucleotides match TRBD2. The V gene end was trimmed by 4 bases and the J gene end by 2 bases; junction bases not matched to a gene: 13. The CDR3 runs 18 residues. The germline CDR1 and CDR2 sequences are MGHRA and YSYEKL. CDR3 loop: CASSPPPTSGWLQETQYF. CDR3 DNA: TGCGCCAGCAGCCCGCCCCCGACTAGCGGGTGGCTACAAGAGACCCAGTACTTC.

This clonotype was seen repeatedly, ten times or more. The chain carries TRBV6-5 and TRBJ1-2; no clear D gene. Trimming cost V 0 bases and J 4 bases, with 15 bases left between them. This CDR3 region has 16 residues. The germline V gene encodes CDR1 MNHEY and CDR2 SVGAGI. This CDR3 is CASSYSGESGSYGYTF. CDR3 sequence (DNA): TGTGCCAGCAGTTACTCTGGTGAATCAGGTTCCTATGGCTACACCTTC.

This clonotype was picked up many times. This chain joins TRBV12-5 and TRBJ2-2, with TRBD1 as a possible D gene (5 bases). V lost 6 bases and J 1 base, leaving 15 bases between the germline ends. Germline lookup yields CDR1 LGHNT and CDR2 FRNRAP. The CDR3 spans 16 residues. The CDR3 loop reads CASGPRRDKNTGELFF. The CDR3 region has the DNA TGTGCTAGTGGACCCCGCAGGGATAAGAACACCGGGGAGCTGTTTTTT.

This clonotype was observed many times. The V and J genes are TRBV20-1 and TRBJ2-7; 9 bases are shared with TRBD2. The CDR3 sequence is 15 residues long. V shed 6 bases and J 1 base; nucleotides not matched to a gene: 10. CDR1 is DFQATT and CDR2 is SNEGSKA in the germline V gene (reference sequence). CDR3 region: CSAPSGGRVSYEQYF. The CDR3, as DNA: TGCAGTGCCCCGTCGGGCGGGAGGGTTTCCTACGAGCAGTACTTC.

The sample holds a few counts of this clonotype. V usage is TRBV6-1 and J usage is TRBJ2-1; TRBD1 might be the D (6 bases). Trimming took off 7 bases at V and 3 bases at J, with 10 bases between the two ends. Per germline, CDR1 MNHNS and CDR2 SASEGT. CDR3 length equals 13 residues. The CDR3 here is CASILDSYNEQFF. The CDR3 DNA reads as TGTGCCAGCATACTGGACAGCTACAATGAGCAGTTCTTC.

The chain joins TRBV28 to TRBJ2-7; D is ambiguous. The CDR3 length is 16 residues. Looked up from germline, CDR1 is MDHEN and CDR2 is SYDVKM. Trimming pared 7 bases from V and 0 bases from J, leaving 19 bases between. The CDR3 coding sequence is TGTGCCAGCACGGCGGTAGGCGGAGCGAGCTCCTACGAGCAGTACTTC. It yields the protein CASTAVGGASSYEQYF. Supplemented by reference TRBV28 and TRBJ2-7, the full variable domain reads DVKVTQSSRYLVKRTGEKVFLECVQDMDHENMFWYRQDPGLGLRLIYFSYDVKMKEKGDIPEGYSVSREKKERFSLILESASTNQTSMYLCASTAVGGASSYEQYFGPGTRLTVT.

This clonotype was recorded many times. The CDR3: CASSPRQPQETQYF. The CDR3 DNA is TGTGCCAGCAGTCCACGACAGCCACAAGAGACCCAGTACTTC. This chain uses TRBV12-3 or TRBV12-4 with TRBJ2-5; tentatively, D is TRBD1 (5 bases). CDR3 length: 14 amino acids. Trimming took 5 bases from V and 2 from J, leaving 12 bases between them.

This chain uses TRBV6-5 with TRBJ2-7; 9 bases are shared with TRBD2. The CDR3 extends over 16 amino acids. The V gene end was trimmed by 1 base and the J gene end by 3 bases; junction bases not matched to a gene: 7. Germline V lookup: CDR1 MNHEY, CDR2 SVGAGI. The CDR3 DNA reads TGTGCCAGCAGTTACTGGTCTAGCGGGAATTTCTACGAGCAGTACTTC. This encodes CASSYWSSGNFYEQYF.

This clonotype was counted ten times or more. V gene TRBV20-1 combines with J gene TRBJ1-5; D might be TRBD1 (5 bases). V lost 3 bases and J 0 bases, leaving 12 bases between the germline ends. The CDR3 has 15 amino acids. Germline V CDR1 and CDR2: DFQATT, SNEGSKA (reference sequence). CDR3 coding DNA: TGCAGTGCTAGTCGGGGGGGGAATAGCAATCAGCCCCAGCATTTT. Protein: CSASRGGNSNQPQHF.

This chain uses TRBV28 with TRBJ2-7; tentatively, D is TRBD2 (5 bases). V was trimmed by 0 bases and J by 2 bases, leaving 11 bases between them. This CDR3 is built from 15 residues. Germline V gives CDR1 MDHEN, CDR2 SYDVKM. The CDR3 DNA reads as TGTGCCAGCAGTTTATGGGTCGGAGCGGCCTACGAGCAGTACTTC. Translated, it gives CASSLWVGAAYEQYF.

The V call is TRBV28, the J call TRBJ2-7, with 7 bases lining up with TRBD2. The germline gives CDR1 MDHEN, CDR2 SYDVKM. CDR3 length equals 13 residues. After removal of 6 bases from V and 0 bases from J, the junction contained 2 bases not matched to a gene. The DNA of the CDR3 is TGTGCCAGCAGAACTAGCGTCTCCTACGAGCAGTACTTC. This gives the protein CASRTSVSYEQYF.

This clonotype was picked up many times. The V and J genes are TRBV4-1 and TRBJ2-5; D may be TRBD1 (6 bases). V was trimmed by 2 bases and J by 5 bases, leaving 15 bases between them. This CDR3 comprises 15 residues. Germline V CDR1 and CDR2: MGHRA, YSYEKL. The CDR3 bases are TGCGCCAGCAGCCAAAGCAGGGGTTTAGTGGAGACCCAGTACTTC. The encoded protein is CASSQSRGLVETQYF.

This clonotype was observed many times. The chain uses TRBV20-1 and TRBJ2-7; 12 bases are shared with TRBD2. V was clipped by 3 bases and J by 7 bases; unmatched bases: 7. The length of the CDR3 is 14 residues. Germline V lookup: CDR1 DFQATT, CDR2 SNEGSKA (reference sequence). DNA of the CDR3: TGCAGTGCTAGTGAGACTAGCGGGAGTGATGAGCAGTACTTC. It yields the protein CSASETSGSDEQYF.

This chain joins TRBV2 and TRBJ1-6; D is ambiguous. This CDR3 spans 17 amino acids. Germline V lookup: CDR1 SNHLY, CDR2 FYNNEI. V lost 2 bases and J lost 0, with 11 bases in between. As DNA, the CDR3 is TGTGCCAGCAGTGAATACTTGGGGAGCTCCTATAATTCACCCCTCCACTTT. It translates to CASSEYLGSSYNSPLHF.

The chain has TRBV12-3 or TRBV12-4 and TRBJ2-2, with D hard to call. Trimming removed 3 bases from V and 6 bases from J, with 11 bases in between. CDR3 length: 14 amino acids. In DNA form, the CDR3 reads TGTGCCAGCAGTTTTTTCGTCAGAGCCGGGGAGCTGTTTTTT. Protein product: CASSFFVRAGELFF.

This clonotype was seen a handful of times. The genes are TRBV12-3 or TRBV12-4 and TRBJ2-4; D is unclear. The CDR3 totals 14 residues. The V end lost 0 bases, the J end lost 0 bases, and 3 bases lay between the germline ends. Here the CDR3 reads CASSLAVAKNIQYF. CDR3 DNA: TGTGCCAGCAGTTTAGCAGTAGCCAAAAACATTCAGTACTTC.

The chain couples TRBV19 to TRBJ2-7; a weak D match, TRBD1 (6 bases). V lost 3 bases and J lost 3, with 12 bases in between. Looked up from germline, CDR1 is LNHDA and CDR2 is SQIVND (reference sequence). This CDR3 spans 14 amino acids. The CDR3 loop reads CASSIVDRFYEQYF. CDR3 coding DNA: TGTGCCAGTAGTATCGTCGACAGGTTCTACGAGCAGTACTTC. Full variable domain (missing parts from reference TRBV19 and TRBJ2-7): DGGITQSPKYLFRKEGQNVTLSCEQNLNHDAMYWYRQDPGQGLRLIYYSQIVNDFQKGDIAEGYSVSREKKESFPLTVTSAQKNPTAFYLCASSIVDRFYEQYFGPGTRLTVT.

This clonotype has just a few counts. CDR3 nucleotides: TGTGCCAGCAGCCAAGGAGGACTAGCCAAAAACATTCAGTACTTC. Translated: CASSQGGLAKNIQYF. This chain connects TRBV3-1 to TRBJ2-4; D might be TRBD2 (5 bases). The CDR3 runs to 15 residues. V shed 1 base and J shed 0 bases, with 7 bases lying between them. Germline CDR1 reads LGHDT; CDR2 reads YNNKEL (reference sequence).

The CDR3 DNA reads as TGCGCCAGCAGCCGTGCGGGGGGATGGGAGACTGAAGCTTTCTTT. Translation gives CASSRAGGWETEAFF. The rearrangement joins TRBV4-1 to TRBJ1-1, with D possibly matching TRBD1 (5 bases). The CDR3 consists of 15 residues. Germline-derived CDR1 and CDR2 are MGHRA and YSYEKL. The V and J ends lost 4 bases and 5 bases respectively, with 17 bases between them.

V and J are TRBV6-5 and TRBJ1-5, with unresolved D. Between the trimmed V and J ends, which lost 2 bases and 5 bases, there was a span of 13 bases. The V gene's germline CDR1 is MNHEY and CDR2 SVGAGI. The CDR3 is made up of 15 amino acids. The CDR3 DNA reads TGTGCCAGCAGTTACGGGTGGCAAGCCGATCAGCCCCAGCATTTT. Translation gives CASSYGWQADQPQHF.

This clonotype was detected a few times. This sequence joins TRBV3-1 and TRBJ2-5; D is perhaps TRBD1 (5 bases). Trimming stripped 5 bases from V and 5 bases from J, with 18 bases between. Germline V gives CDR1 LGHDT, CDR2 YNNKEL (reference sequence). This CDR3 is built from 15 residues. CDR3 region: CASSYGQGVGETQYF. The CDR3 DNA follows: TGTGCCAGCAGCTACGGACAAGGGGTAGGGGAGACCCAGTACTTC.